This is a list of T cell receptor beta chains from one sample in a study of T-cell memory formation after mild COVID-19. MiXCR, applied by TCRdb to the 5' RACE reads, yields one record per CDR3 protein. Of 470,000 or so distinct CDR3 sequences in the sample, 15% to 25% are singletons; the top ten hold about 8.8%. The sample taken for sequencing was PBMCs or a T cell subset sorted from them (not recorded which). The source is an adult woman who had mild COVID-19 (a few samples of this study predate the infection). Cell type and time point are not known. The CDR3 runs from the conserved cysteine through the conserved F or W. A D gene is named only where the DNA matches it firmly. Where a row states a size, it is once, few, many or the class of an expanded clone; other rows omit it.

abundance: few
v_gene: TRBV29-1
j_gene: TRBJ1-1
d_gene: .
CDR3aa: CSVEDGPGTEAFF
CDR3nt: TGCAGCGTTGAGGACGGACCGGGCACTGAAGCTTTCTTT

abundance: .
v_gene: TRBV6-6
j_gene: TRBJ2-3
d_gene: .
CDR3aa: CASSIRDGSTDTQYF
CDR3nt: TGTGCCAGCAGTATACGGGACGGTAGCACAGATACGCAGTATTTT

abundance: many
v_gene: TRBV11-2
j_gene: TRBJ2-2
d_gene: .
CDR3aa: CASSLTTGWGTGELFF
CDR3nt: TGTGCCAGCAGCTTGACTACAGGGTGGGGGACCGGGGAGCTGTTTTTT

abundance: few
v_gene: TRBV14
j_gene: TRBJ2-5
d_gene: TRBD2
CDR3aa: CASSQDLAGGTGETQYF
CDR3nt: TGTGCCAGCAGCCAAGATCTTGCGGGGGGGACCGGAGAGACCCAGTACTTC

abundance: few
v_gene: TRBV7-3
j_gene: TRBJ2-1
d_gene: TRBD1
CDR3aa: CASSPQGTVGNEQFF
CDR3nt: TGTGCCAGCAGCCCACAGGGGACGGTCGGCAATGAGCAGTTCTTC

abundance: few
v_gene: TRBV7-2
j_gene: TRBJ1-2
d_gene: .
CDR3aa: CASSSSTGLRGYTF
CDR3nt: TGTGCCAGCAGCTCGAGCACAGGGCTACGTGGCTACACCTTC

abundance: .
v_gene: TRBV10-3
j_gene: TRBJ1-6
d_gene: .
CDR3aa: CAIREVLSSPLHF
CDR3nt: TGTGCCATCCGGGAAGTTCTAAGCTCACCCCTCCACTTT

abundance: few
v_gene: TRBV29-1
j_gene: TRBJ2-1
d_gene: .
CDR3aa: CSVDMGLRHTGEQFF
CDR3nt: TGCAGCGTTGACATGGGACTCCGTCACACGGGTGAGCAGTTCTTC

abundance: few
v_gene: TRBV11-3
j_gene: TRBJ1-2
d_gene: .
CDR3aa: CASSPGRDFNYGYTF
CDR3nt: TGTGCCAGCAGCCCCGGCCGGGACTTTAACTATGGCTACACCTTC

abundance: .
v_gene: TRBV7-9
j_gene: TRBJ1-1
d_gene: .
CDR3aa: CASSYGVRGNTEAFF
CDR3nt: TGTGCCAGCAGCTACGGGGTCAGGGGAAACACTGAAGCTTTCTTT

abundance: .
v_gene: TRBV7-2
j_gene: TRBJ2-7
d_gene: .
CDR3aa: CASSLNPGPLEQYF
CDR3nt: TGTGCCAGCAGCTTAAACCCGGGCCCTCTCGAGCAGTACTTC

abundance: .
v_gene: TRBV11-2
j_gene: TRBJ2-2
d_gene: .
CDR3aa: CASSLGSGNTGELFF
CDR3nt: TGTGCCAGCAGCTTGGGGTCCGGGAACACCGGGGAGCTGTTTTTT

abundance: .
v_gene: TRBV7-2
j_gene: TRBJ1-1
d_gene: TRBD1
CDR3aa: CASSLERTGYTEAFF
CDR3nt: TGTGCCAGCAGCTTAGAGAGGACAGGGTACACTGAAGCTTTCTTT

abundance: .
v_gene: TRBV7-9
j_gene: TRBJ1-5
d_gene: .
CDR3aa: CASSLGNKPQHF
CDR3nt: TGTGCCAGCAGCTTAGGGAATAAGCCCCAGCATTTT

abundance: many
v_gene: TRBV5-5
j_gene: TRBJ2-1
d_gene: TRBD2
CDR3aa: CASSSRTSGSNEQFF
CDR3nt: TGTGCCAGCAGCTCTCGGACTAGCGGGAGTAATGAGCAGTTCTTC

abundance: .
v_gene: TRBV20-1
j_gene: TRBJ1-3
d_gene: .
CDR3aa: CSANQGPGNTIYF
CDR3nt: TGCAGTGCTAATCAGGGTCCAGGAAACACCATATATTTT

abundance: .
v_gene: TRBV7-9
j_gene: TRBJ1-1
d_gene: TRBD1
CDR3aa: CASSRDRGLEVTEAFF
CDR3nt: TGTGCCAGCAGCCGGGACAGGGGGCTTGAGGTCACTGAAGCTTTCTTT

abundance: .
v_gene: TRBV20-1
j_gene: TRBJ1-4
d_gene: .
CDR3aa: CSADDRSSEKLFF
CDR3nt: TGCAGTGCCGACGACAGGTCCTCTGAAAAACTGTTTTTT

abundance: many
v_gene: TRBV2
j_gene: TRBJ2-3
d_gene: .
CDR3aa: CASKGADTSTDTQYF
CDR3nt: TGTGCCAGCAAAGGGGCAGACACTAGCACAGATACGCAGTATTTT

abundance: once
v_gene: TRBV7-2
j_gene: TRBJ1-1
d_gene: TRBD1
CDR3aa: CASSLAVGRGRTEAFF
CDR3nt: TGTGCCAGCAGCTTAGCCGTGGGCAGGGGGAGGACTGAAGCTTTCTTT

abundance: .
v_gene: TRBV4-1
j_gene: TRBJ1-5
d_gene: .
CDR3aa: CASSQYQRQDSNQPQHF
CDR3nt: TGCGCCAGCAGCCAGTACCAACGACAGGATAGCAATCAGCCCCAGCATTTT

abundance: .
v_gene: TRBV20-1
j_gene: TRBJ1-1
d_gene: .
CDR3aa: CSASRQRLNTEAFF
CDR3nt: TGCAGTGCTAGTCGGCAGCGACTGAACACTGAAGCTTTCTTT

abundance: .
v_gene: TRBV18
j_gene: TRBJ2-1
d_gene: .
CDR3aa: CASSPPGANNEQFF
CDR3nt: TGTGCCAGCTCACCACCAGGGGCGAACAATGAGCAGTTCTTC

abundance: .
v_gene: TRBV7-2
j_gene: TRBJ1-5
d_gene: TRBD1
CDR3aa: CASSRQGVQPQHF
CDR3nt: TGTGCCAGCAGCAGGCAGGGGGTTCAGCCCCAGCATTTT

abundance: few
v_gene: TRBV18
j_gene: TRBJ2-1
d_gene: TRBD1
CDR3aa: CASSSRAGQGLVYNEQFF
CDR3nt: TGTGCCAGCTCCTCGCGCGCCGGACAGGGGTTAGTCTACAATGAGCAGTTCTTC

abundance: .
v_gene: TRBV4-3
j_gene: TRBJ2-1
d_gene: .
CDR3aa: CASSQADFSSYNEQFF
CDR3nt: TGCGCCAGCAGCCAGGCCGATTTTAGCTCCTACAATGAGCAGTTCTTC

abundance: few
v_gene: TRBV9
j_gene: TRBJ1-6
d_gene: .
CDR3aa: CASSVRDSNSPLHF
CDR3nt: TGTGCCAGCAGCGTAAGAGACAGTAATTCACCCCTCCACTTT

abundance: .
v_gene: TRBV27
j_gene: TRBJ2-3
d_gene: .
CDR3aa: CASRMIRNTDTQYF
CDR3nt: TGTGCCAGCAGGATGATTCGGAACACAGATACGCAGTATTTT

abundance: few
v_gene: TRBV20-1
j_gene: TRBJ2-1
d_gene: TRBD2
CDR3aa: CSALQTSALRDEQFF
CDR3nt: TGCAGTGCGCTCCAGACTAGCGCCCTCAGGGATGAGCAGTTCTTC

abundance: few
v_gene: TRBV24-1
j_gene: TRBJ2-7
d_gene: .
CDR3aa: CATSDRLTGLEEQYF
CDR3nt: TGTGCCACCAGTGACCGCCTGACGGGTCTGGAGGAGCAGTACTTC

abundance: .
v_gene: TRBV5-4
j_gene: TRBJ2-3
d_gene: .
CDR3aa: CASREPDTDTQYF
CDR3nt: TGTGCCAGCAGGGAGCCCGACACAGATACGCAGTATTTT

abundance: .
v_gene: TRBV20-1
j_gene: TRBJ2-5
d_gene: TRBD2
CDR3aa: CSATPGLAVGVQETQYF
CDR3nt: TGCAGTGCCACACCGGGACTAGCGGTGGGGGTTCAAGAGACCCAGTACTTC

abundance: .
v_gene: TRBV6-1
j_gene: TRBJ1-1
d_gene: .
CDR3aa: CASSDLGVEAFF
CDR3nt: TGTGCCAGCAGTGACTTGGGGGTTGAAGCTTTCTTT

abundance: .
v_gene: TRBV14
j_gene: TRBJ2-1
d_gene: TRBD1
CDR3aa: CASSQLTGSSYNEQFF
CDR3nt: TGTGCCAGCAGCCAATTGACAGGGAGCTCCTACAATGAGCAGTTCTTC

abundance: few
v_gene: TRBV4-1
j_gene: TRBJ2-7
d_gene: .
CDR3aa: CASSASDFYEQYF
CDR3nt: TGCGCCAGCAGCGCCTCGGACTTTTACGAGCAGTACTTC

abundance: few
v_gene: TRBV7-3
j_gene: TRBJ2-7
d_gene: .
CDR3aa: CASSFLGRGDEQYF
CDR3nt: TGTGCCAGCAGCTTTCTAGGGAGAGGAGACGAGCAGTACTTC

abundance: few
v_gene: TRBV7-9
j_gene: TRBJ2-6
d_gene: TRBD1
CDR3aa: CASSFGTVQFSGANVLTF
CDR3nt: TGTGCCAGCAGCTTCGGGACAGTGCAGTTCTCTGGGGCCAACGTCCTGACTTTC

abundance: .
v_gene: TRBV2
j_gene: TRBJ2-3
d_gene: .
CDR3aa: CASSELGSSTDTQYF
CDR3nt: TGTGCCAGCAGTGAATTAGGTTCTAGCACAGATACGCAGTATTTT

abundance: .
v_gene: TRBV7-9
j_gene: TRBJ2-3
d_gene: .
CDR3aa: CASSVGFQGPDTQYF
CDR3nt: TGTGCCAGCAGCGTAGGATTCCAGGGTCCAGATACGCAGTATTTT

abundance: .
v_gene: TRBV30
j_gene: TRBJ1-1
d_gene: .
CDR3aa: CAWSRSAEAFF
CDR3nt: TGTGCCTGGAGCCGTAGCGCTGAAGCTTTCTTT

abundance: .
v_gene: TRBV4-2
j_gene: TRBJ2-2
d_gene: TRBD2
CDR3aa: CASSHPPSGGVDTGELFF
CDR3nt: TGTGCCAGCAGCCATCCACCCAGCGGGGGTGTGGACACCGGGGAGCTGTTTTTT

abundance: .
v_gene: TRBV7-3
j_gene: TRBJ2-1
d_gene: .
CDR3aa: CASSLRLEGLGEQFF
CDR3nt: TGTGCCAGCAGCCTACGGCTAGAGGGGCTTGGAGAGCAGTTCTTC

abundance: few
v_gene: TRBV5-1
j_gene: TRBJ2-7
d_gene: .
CDR3aa: CASSLEQGRTYEQYF
CDR3nt: TGCGCCAGCAGCTTGGAGCAGGGGCGAACCTACGAGCAGTACTTC

abundance: few
v_gene: TRBV7-2
j_gene: TRBJ2-7
d_gene: TRBD1
CDR3aa: CASSPGQGASRLLYEQYF
CDR3nt: TGTGCCAGCAGCCCGGGACAGGGGGCCTCGCGGTTATTATACGAGCAGTACTTC

abundance: .
v_gene: TRBV18
j_gene: TRBJ2-1
d_gene: TRBD2
CDR3aa: CASSPIAGYNEQFF
CDR3nt: TGTGCCAGCTCACCGATAGCGGGGTACAATGAGCAGTTCTTC

abundance: few
v_gene: TRBV3-1
j_gene: TRBJ1-2
d_gene: .
CDR3aa: CASSQDPRYGYTF
CDR3nt: TGTGCCAGCAGCCAAGACCCCCGATATGGCTACACCTTC

abundance: .
v_gene: TRBV6-4
j_gene: TRBJ2-1
d_gene: TRBD2
CDR3aa: CASSDSKASGSNEQFF
CDR3nt: TGTGCCAGCAGTGACAGTAAAGCTAGCGGGAGCAATGAGCAGTTCTTC

abundance: many
v_gene: TRBV5-1
j_gene: TRBJ2-2
d_gene: .
CDR3aa: CASEEGGELFF
CDR3nt: TGCGCCAGCGAGGAGGGCGGGGAGCTGTTTTTT

abundance: few
v_gene: TRBV24-1
j_gene: TRBJ2-2
d_gene: .
CDR3aa: CATSDTANTGELFF
CDR3nt: TGTGCCACCAGTGACACAGCGAACACCGGGGAGCTGTTTTTT

abundance: .
v_gene: TRBV7-6
j_gene: TRBJ1-1
d_gene: TRBD1
CDR3aa: CASSLETGLNTEAFF
CDR3nt: TGTGCCAGCAGCTTAGAGACAGGGTTGAACACTGAAGCTTTCTTT

abundance: .
v_gene: TRBV10-3
j_gene: TRBJ2-2
d_gene: .
CDR3aa: CAIGERGVNTGELFF
CDR3nt: TGTGCCATCGGGGAGCGCGGGGTGAACACCGGGGAGCTGTTTTTT

abundance: .
v_gene: TRBV12-3/TRBV12-4
j_gene: TRBJ1-2
d_gene: .
CDR3aa: CASSSLTARGYTF
CDR3nt: TGTGCCAGCAGTTCATTGACGGCTCGGGGCTACACCTTC

abundance: few
v_gene: TRBV19
j_gene: TRBJ2-7
d_gene: TRBD1
CDR3aa: CASSAGQGESYEQYF
CDR3nt: TGTGCCAGTAGTGCCGGACAGGGCGAATCCTACGAGCAGTACTTC

abundance: few
v_gene: TRBV11-2
j_gene: TRBJ2-1
d_gene: TRBD2
CDR3aa: CASSLVGAGNEQFF
CDR3nt: TGTGCCAGCAGCTTAGTGGGAGCGGGAAATGAGCAGTTCTTC

abundance: .
v_gene: TRBV6-2/TRBV6-3
j_gene: TRBJ2-4
d_gene: TRBD1
CDR3aa: CASSYPAHWTGGGDVAKNIQYF
CDR3nt: TGTGCCAGCAGTTATCCGGCTCATTGGACAGGGGGCGGAGATGTGGCCAAAAACATTCAGTACTTC

abundance: .
v_gene: TRBV5-1
j_gene: TRBJ1-4
d_gene: .
CDR3aa: CASSLDPGTGGEKLFF
CDR3nt: TGCGCCAGCAGCTTGGACCCGGGAACGGGCGGTGAAAAACTGTTTTTT

abundance: .
v_gene: TRBV30
j_gene: TRBJ2-1
d_gene: .
CDR3aa: CAWRVKTGGYYEQFF
CDR3nt: TGTGCCTGGAGAGTAAAGACAGGAGGGTACTATGAGCAGTTCTTC

abundance: .
v_gene: TRBV7-6
j_gene: TRBJ1-3
d_gene: .
CDR3aa: CASSFAAARANTIYF
CDR3nt: TGTGCCAGCAGCTTTGCGGCAGCCCGCGCCAACACCATATATTTT

abundance: .
v_gene: TRBV6-4
j_gene: TRBJ2-6
d_gene: .
CDR3aa: CASRGHSSGANVLTF
CDR3nt: TGTGCCAGCAGGGGACATTCCTCTGGGGCCAACGTCCTGACTTTC